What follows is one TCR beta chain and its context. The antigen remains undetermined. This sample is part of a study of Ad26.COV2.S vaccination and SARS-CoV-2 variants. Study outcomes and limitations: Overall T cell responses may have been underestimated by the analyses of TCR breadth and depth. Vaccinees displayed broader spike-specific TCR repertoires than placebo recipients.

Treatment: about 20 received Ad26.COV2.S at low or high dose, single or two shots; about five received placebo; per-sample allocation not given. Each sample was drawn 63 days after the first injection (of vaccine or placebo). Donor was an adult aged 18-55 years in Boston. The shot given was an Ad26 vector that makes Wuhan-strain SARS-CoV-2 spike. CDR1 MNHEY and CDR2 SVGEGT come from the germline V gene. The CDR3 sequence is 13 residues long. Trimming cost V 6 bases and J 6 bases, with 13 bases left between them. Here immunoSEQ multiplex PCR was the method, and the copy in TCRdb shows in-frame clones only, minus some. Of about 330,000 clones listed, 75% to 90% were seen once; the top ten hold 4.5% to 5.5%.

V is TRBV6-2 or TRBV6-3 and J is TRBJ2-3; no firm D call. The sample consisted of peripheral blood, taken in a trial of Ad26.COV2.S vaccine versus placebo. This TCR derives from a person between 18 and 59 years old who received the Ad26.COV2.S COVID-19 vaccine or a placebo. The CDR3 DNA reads TGTGCCAGCAGCTGGGAATTAACCGATACGCAGTATTTT. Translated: CASSWELTDTQYF.